The 27 T cell receptor beta chains reported below all come from one sample, sequenced in a study of blood T cell repertoires in COVID-19. Profiled with immunoSEQ multiplex PCR; TCRdb holds only in-frame clones, not every one. The sample shows about 260,000 clones, 75% to 95% of them seen only once. The sequenced material came from peripheral blood. The receptor source for this set is a person aged 18 to 30 with COVID-19, enrolled during active disease.

The gene calls are TRBV6-2 or TRBV6-3 and TRBJ2-1; D uncertain. Germline lookup yields CDR1 MNHEY and CDR2 SVGEGT. This CDR3 contains 14 residues. Trimming removed 0 bases at V and 4 bases at J, with 7 bases between. Written as DNA, the CDR3 is TGTGCCAGCAGTTACTCTCGGGTATACAATGAGCAGTTCTTC. Its protein is CASSYSRVYNEQFF.

A single count supports this clone. This chain connects TRBV10-3 to TRBJ2-1; the match to TRBD1 covers 10 bases. The ends lost 2 bases at V and 4 bases at J; junction bases unmatched: 2. Germline values: CDR1 ENHRY, CDR2 SYGVKD. The CDR3 has 15 amino acids. DNA of the CDR3: TGTGCCATCAGTGAGCCGGGACAGGGGTACAATGAGCAGTTCTTC. Protein: CAISEPGQGYNEQFF.

This clone was counted between two and nine times. The V and J genes are TRBV24-1 and TRBJ1-2; 11 nucleotides agree with TRBD1. V trimming: 0 bases; J trimming: 2 bases; junction bases outside the gene matches: 1. The CDR3 contains 16 residues. Germline CDR1 is KGHDR and CDR2 is SFDVKD. CDR3 DNA sequence: TGTGCCACCAGTGATTTGGGACAGGGGGCGAACTATGGCTACACCTTC. Its translation is CATSDLGQGANYGYTF.

V and J are TRBV5-1 and TRBJ2-5; D may be TRBD2 (6 bases). Trimming cost V 7 bases and J 4 bases, with 14 bases left between them. The germline gives CDR1 SGHRS, CDR2 YFSETQ. CDR3 length equals 13 residues. DNA of the CDR3: TGCGCCAGCGACGAGGAGGGCCGAGAGACCCAGTACTTC. As protein: CASDEEGRETQYF.

The chain has TRBV10-1 and TRBJ2-1; 10 nucleotides align to TRBD1. V was pared by 6 bases and J by 10 bases, with 9 bases of the junction left unmatched. The CDR3 has 14 amino acids. Germline V gives CDR1 WNHNN, CDR2 SYGVQD (reference sequence). CDR3 in DNA: TGCGCCAGCAGCCCCCGGACAGGGGGAGGGGAGCAGTTCTTC. It encodes CASSPRTGGGEQFF.

The chain links TRBV14 to TRBJ2-2; D possibly corresponds to TRBD2 (5 bases). Germline loops: CDR1 SGHDN, CDR2 FVKESK. The CDR3 has 13 amino acids. Trimming pared 4 bases from V and 4 bases from J, leaving 7 bases between. The CDR3 region has the DNA TGTGCCAGCAGCCCCGAGGGCACCGGGGAGCTGTTTTTT. Amino acid sequence: CASSPEGTGELFF.

The V gene is TRBV9, the J gene TRBJ1-4, with D unresolved. This CDR3 has 16 residues. Trimming stripped 3 bases from V and 8 bases from J, with 20 bases between. CDR1 is SGDLS and CDR2 is YYNGEE in the germline V gene. The DNA of the CDR3 is TGTGCCAGCAGCGCATACGGAGGAGGAAGGGAAGAAAAACTGTTTTTT. Translation gives CASSAYGGGREEKLFF.

In DNA, the CDR3 is TGTGCCAGCAGCGAACAGGGTTACGAGCAGTACTTC. This gives the protein CASSEQGYEQYF. V and J are TRBV7-8 and TRBJ2-7; D is perhaps TRBD1 (6 bases). The CDR3 covers 12 residues. Trimming took 5 bases from V and 4 from J, leaving 9 bases between them. Germline lookup yields CDR1 SGHVS and CDR2 FQNEAQ. The complete variable domain, with remaining parts taken from reference TRBV7-8 and TRBJ2-7, reads GAGVSQSPRYKVAKRGQDVALRCDPISGHVSLFWYQQALGQGPEFLTYFQNEAQLDKSGLPSDRFFAERPEGSVSTLKIQRTQQEDSAVYLCASSEQGYEQYFGPGTRLTVT.

V usage is TRBV6-6 and J usage is TRBJ2-7; maybe TRBD1 (6 bases). The CDR3 has 14 amino acids. Trimming stripped 2 bases from V and 2 bases from J, with 10 bases between. Germline values: CDR1 MNHNY, CDR2 SVGAGI (reference sequence). The CDR3 region is CASSYGQTAYEQYF. The CDR3 DNA reads TGTGCCAGCAGTTACGGACAGACTGCCTACGAGCAGTACTTC.

This clone turned up a few times. The chain carries TRBV12-3 or TRBV12-4 and TRBJ2-7; D gene unclear. The CDR3 is made up of 13 amino acids. V lost 4 bases, J lost 3 bases, and 10 bases lay in between. DNA for the CDR3: TGTGCCAGCAGTTACGAGAAGAGCTACGAGCAGTACTTC. Its protein product is CASSYEKSYEQYF.

The V gene is TRBV4-1, the J gene TRBJ2-3; 9 bases are a match to TRBD2. The CDR3 has 18 amino acids. J lost 7 bases, V lost 4 bases, and 18 bases had no gene match. In germline, CDR1 is MGHRA, CDR2 YSYEKL. Here the CDR3 DNA reads TGCGCCAGCAGCCCCTCCGTTTTGTTAGCGGGAGCCAGAAATACGCAGTATTTT. This sequence encodes CASSPSVLLAGARNTQYF.

The CDR3 DNA reads TGTGCCAGCAGCCAAGATACGATCAGCGGGACCCAAGAGACCCAGTACTTC. Protein sequence: CASSQDTISGTQETQYF. V is TRBV4-2 and J is TRBJ2-5, with 7 bases lining up with TRBD2. The CDR3 consists of 17 residues. Germline assignment: CDR1 LGHNA and CDR2 YNFKEQ. V was pared by 0 bases and J by 1 base, with 8 bases of the junction left unmatched.

This clone was observed a single time. The chain is built from TRBV19 and TRBJ2-7; 10 nucleotides agree with TRBD1. The CDR3 loop spans 15 amino acids. V gave up 3 bases and J gave up 2 bases; unmatched junction bases: 4. Germline CDR1 reads LNHDA; CDR2 reads SQIVND (reference sequence). The CDR3 sequence: CASSIRTGGTYEQYF. The CDR3 DNA reads as TGTGCCAGTAGTATTCGGACAGGGGGAACCTACGAGCAGTACTTC. The full variable domain, with the rest looked up from reference TRBV19 and TRBJ2-7, is DGGITQSPKYLFRKEGQNVTLSCEQNLNHDAMYWYRQDPGQGLRLIYYSQIVNDFQKGDIAEGYSVSREKKESFPLTVTSAQKNPTAFYLCASSIRTGGTYEQYFGPGTRLTVT.

The chain links TRBV6-5 to TRBJ2-5, with 7 bases identical to TRBD2. J was trimmed by 4 bases and V by 6 bases; bases with no gene match: 8. The CDR3 contains 14 residues. CDR1 is MNHEY, CDR2 SVGAGI, per germline. The DNA of the CDR3 is TGTGCCAGCAGCTACGGGGGGTCTCTAGAGACCCAGTACTTC. It specifies CASSYGGSLETQYF.

The J gene is TRBJ2-7, the V gene TRBV5-1, with TRBD2 identical over 10 bases. The germline gives CDR1 SGHRS, CDR2 YFSETQ. V gave up 5 bases and J gave up 0 bases; unmatched junction bases: 8. This CDR3 region has 16 residues. This CDR3 is CASRARGTSVSYEQYF. DNA of the CDR3: TGCGCCAGCAGAGCGAGAGGGACTAGCGTCTCCTACGAGCAGTACTTC. The complete variable domain, with remaining parts taken from reference TRBV5-1 and TRBJ2-7, reads KAGVTQTPRYLIKTRGQQVTLSCSPISGHRSVSWYQQTPGQGLQFLFEYFSETQRNKGNFPGRFSGRQFSNSRSEMNVSTLELGDSALYLCASRARGTSVSYEQYFGPGTRLTVT.

The chain links TRBV28 to TRBJ2-1, with 13 bases aligning to TRBD2. Germline V gene sequence: CDR1 MDHEN, CDR2 SYDVKM. The junction had 4 bases not matched to a gene; V was cut back by 8 bases and J by 6 bases. The CDR3 runs 14 residues. CDR3 residues: CASETSGRFNEQFF. Here the CDR3 DNA reads TGTGCCAGCGAGACTAGCGGGAGGTTCAATGAGCAGTTCTTC.

The J gene is TRBJ2-2, the V gene TRBV5-1; 10 bases fit TRBD1. The CDR3 is 15 amino acids. V gave up 3 bases and J gave up 1 base; unmatched junction bases: 0. Per germline, CDR1 SGHRS and CDR2 YFSETQ. CDR3 coding DNA: TGCGCCAGCAGCTGGGACAGGGGGAACACCGGGGAGCTGTTTTTT. Its protein is CASSWDRGNTGELFF.

The chain couples TRBV28 to TRBJ2-3; 14 nucleotides agree with TRBD2. CDR1 and CDR2 (germline): MDHEN, SYDVKM. V shed 4 bases, J shed 2 bases, and the junction held 5 bases outside the gene matches. The CDR3 loop spans 17 amino acids. CDR3 sequence reads: CASSWRTSGGSTDTQYF. The CDR3, as DNA: TGTGCCAGCAGTTGGAGGACTAGCGGGGGGTCCACAGATACGCAGTATTTT.

The chain carries TRBV19 and TRBJ2-7, with TRBD1 as a possible D gene (5 bases). The germline gives CDR1 LNHDA, CDR2 SQIVND (reference sequence). This CDR3 is 13 amino acids long. The V end was cut by 3 bases, the J end by 3 bases, with 9 bases between. DNA of the CDR3: TGTGCCAGTAGTATCCTTGACAGCTACGAGCAGTACTTC. This codes for CASSILDSYEQYF.

The J gene is TRBJ1-5, the V gene TRBV19, with 7 bases aligning to TRBD1. The V segment lost 5 bases and the J segment 6 bases; nucleotides outside the gene matches: 4. Germline CDR1 LNHDA, CDR2 SQIVND (reference sequence). The CDR3 contains 13 residues. CDR3 sequence (DNA): TGTGCCAGTAGTGACAGGGAAGGTCAGCCCCAGCATTTT. Amino acid sequence: CASSDREGQPQHF.

This chain links TRBV19 with TRBJ2-7; 10 nucleotides align to TRBD1. The germline CDR1 and CDR2 sequences are LNHDA and SQIVND (reference sequence). The CDR3 extends over 15 amino acids. With 4 bases clipped from V and 7 bases from J, the junction kept 10 bases outside the gene matches. The DNA for the CDR3 is TGTGCCAGTAGTACACCGGGACAGGGGCCTCAAGAGCAGTACTTC. Translating gives CASSTPGQGPQEQYF.

The chain has TRBV7-2 and TRBJ1-2, with D possibly being TRBD1 (5 bases). CDR3 length: 14 residues. Trimming removed 5 bases at V and 4 bases at J, with 14 bases between. CDR1 and CDR2 (germline): SGHTA, FQGNSA. CDR3 loop: CASSPGQGIYGYTF. In nucleotides, the CDR3 is TGTGCCAGCAGCCCCGGGCAGGGTATCTATGGCTACACCTTC.

CDR3 amino acids: CASRKTGMNTEAFF. CDR3 DNA: TGTGCCAGTAGGAAAACAGGGATGAACACTGAAGCTTTCTTT. The chain is built from TRBV19 and TRBJ1-1, with TRBD1 as a possible D gene (6 bases). This CDR3 has 14 residues. The V and J ends lost 6 bases and 0 bases respectively, with 11 bases between them. The V gene's germline CDR1 is LNHDA and CDR2 SQIVND (reference sequence).

V gene TRBV7-9 combines with J gene TRBJ2-2; tentatively, D is TRBD1 (5 bases). The CDR3 is 17 residues long. Germline V lookup: CDR1 SEHNR, CDR2 FQNEAQ (reference sequence). V was trimmed by 0 bases and J by 1 base, leaving 12 bases between them. The CDR3 DNA follows: TGTGCCAGCAGCTTAGCGTTATCAGGGATGAACACCGGGGAGCTGTTTTTT. Translating it yields CASSLALSGMNTGELFF.

The chain recombines TRBV6-2 or TRBV6-3 with TRBJ1-2, with 7 bases aligning to TRBD1. Germline values: CDR1 MNHEY, CDR2 SVGEGT. The CDR3 runs to 15 residues. V gave up 2 bases and J gave up 8 bases; unmatched junction bases: 11. Here the CDR3 DNA reads TGTGCCAGCAGTTACGGGACAGACGGGACCTTCGGCTACACCTTC. It is translated as CASSYGTDGTFGYTF.

The chain is built from TRBV19 and TRBJ1-3, with D maybe TRBD1 (6 bases). V dropped 4 bases and J dropped 0 bases, with 10 bases sitting between them. CDR1 is LNHDA and CDR2 is SQIVND in the germline V gene (reference sequence). The length of the CDR3 is 15 residues. The CDR3 coding sequence is TGTGCCAGTAGTACCGGACAGTTCTCTGGAAACACCATATATTTT. Its translation: CASSTGQFSGNTIYF.

The chain has TRBV5-1 and TRBJ1-1; no reliable D call. The CDR3 contains 13 residues. CDR1 and CDR2 (germline): SGHRS, YFSETQ. The V and J ends lost 0 bases and 4 bases respectively, with 7 bases between them. This CDR3 is CASSLGESTEAFF. The CDR3 nucleotides are TGCGCCAGCAGCTTGGGGGAGAGCACTGAAGCTTTCTTT.